The 29 T cell receptor beta chains presented below share a single source sample, sequenced in a study of blood T cell repertoires in COVID-19 (TCRdb year 2020). To prepare the library, the immunoSEQ multiplex PCR assay was applied. TCRdb carries this immuneACCESS record with in-frame sequences only. Its versions omit some clonotypes, under half of them owing to an unresolved V gene in the studies checked, with the rest unexplained. The sample data list about 300,000 clones, and 85% of these were observed just once. Around 1.8% of the sample is in the top ten clones. Specimen: PBMCs or T cells enriched from blood (not recorded which). The origin of the receptors is a woman in her twenties or thirties who had been exposed to COVID-19.

This clone was seen more than once but under ten times. The gene calls are TRBV10-2 and TRBJ2-1, with TRBD2 as a possible D gene (5 bases). Germline loops: CDR1 WSHSY, CDR2 SAAADI. V lost 5 bases, J lost 4 bases, and 12 bases lay in between. This CDR3 comprises 14 residues. This CDR3 reads CASSFSRVYNEQFF. CDR3 nucleotides: TGCGCCAGCAGTTTCTCGCGGGTGTACAATGAGCAGTTCTTC.

The rearrangement uses TRBV9 and TRBJ2-1; a possible D gene is TRBD2 (5 bases). The CDR3 spans 15 residues. The germline gives CDR1 SGDLS, CDR2 YYNGEE. Trimming left V 0 bases short and J 8 bases short, with 15 bases between. The CDR3 here is CASSVEGARSDEQFF. The CDR3 DNA reads as TGTGCCAGCAGCGTAGAGGGAGCTCGGTCCGATGAGCAGTTCTTC.

This chain links TRBV3-1 (or the pseudogene TRBV3-2) with TRBJ1-1; maybe TRBD1 (5 bases). Trimming stripped 0 bases from V and 5 bases from J, with 10 bases between. The CDR3 has 14 amino acids. Germline CDR1 and CDR2: LGHDT and YNNKEL (reference sequence). The CDR3 spells CASSQEGVATEAFF. The CDR3 nucleotides are TGTGCCAGCAGCCAAGAAGGGGTTGCAACTGAAGCTTTCTTT.

The chain recombines TRBV14 with TRBJ1-2; the D is unclear. The CDR3 sequence is 15 residues long. V was cut by 1 base and J by 0 bases, with 9 bases left in between. Germline V lookup: CDR1 SGHDN, CDR2 FVKESK. The CDR3 is CASSQGIAANYGYTF. The CDR3 bases are TGTGCCAGCAGCCAAGGAATAGCAGCTAACTATGGCTACACCTTC.

The rearrangement links TRBV3-1 (or the pseudogene TRBV3-2) to TRBJ2-1; weak D call: TRBD2 (7 bases). Germline CDR1 reads LGHDT; CDR2 reads YNNKEL (reference sequence). This CDR3 region has 15 residues. V shed 0 bases and J shed 12 bases, with 18 bases lying between them. CDR3 protein: CASSQDNGGGPTQFF. The CDR3 nucleotides read TGTGCCAGCAGCCAAGACAATGGCGGGGGCCCCACGCAGTTCTTC.

The chain links TRBV5-3 to TRBJ1-2; 8 bases are a match to TRBD1. TRBV5-3 is an open reading frame, and its role is uncertain. This CDR3 contains 15 residues. Trimming cost V 0 bases and J 2 bases; bases outside gene matches: 3. The CDR3 DNA reads TGTGCCAGAAGCTTGGCGGACAGGGAGAACTATGGCTACACCTTC. Amino acid sequence: CARSLADRENYGYTF.

The CDR3 is CASSPHRRTSGGIQETQYF. The CDR3 nucleotides are TGTGCCAGCAGCCCCCATAGGCGGACTAGCGGGGGGATCCAAGAGACCCAGTACTTC. V is TRBV7-8 and J is TRBJ2-5; 14 bases align to TRBD2. Germline V lookup: CDR1 SGHVS, CDR2 FQNEAQ. The CDR3 contains 19 residues. The J segment lost 1 base and the V segment lost 5 bases, leaving 12 bases of the junction unmatched.

This rearrangement joins TRBV27 to TRBJ2-3; possibly TRBD2 for D (6 bases). CDR3 length equals 17 residues. V gave up 1 base and J gave up 0 bases, with 14 bases separating them. Germline CDR1 reads MNHEY; CDR2 reads SMNVEV (reference sequence). CDR3 amino acids: CASSLLGGGSSTDTQYF. DNA for the CDR3: TGTGCCAGCAGTTTATTGGGAGGCGGGTCTAGCACAGATACGCAGTATTTT.

The chain carries TRBV3-1 (or the pseudogene TRBV3-2) and TRBJ2-5; D ambiguous. Trimming took off 1 base at V and 3 bases at J, with 3 bases between the two ends. CDR3 size: 12 residues. CDR1 is LGHDT, CDR2 YNNKEL, per germline (reference sequence). CDR3 loop: CASSQGKETQYF. The DNA of the CDR3 is TGTGCCAGCAGCCAAGGTAAAGAGACCCAGTACTTC.

The rearrangement joins TRBV7-2 to TRBJ1-2, with TRBD1 matching 9 bases. The V gene's germline CDR1 is SGHTA and CDR2 FQGNSA. The CDR3 spans 15 residues. V lost 5 bases, J lost 2 bases, and 6 bases stayed unmatched. The CDR3 nucleotides read TGTGCCAGCAGCGCCCCGGGACAGGGCAACTATGGCTACACCTTC. It specifies CASSAPGQGNYGYTF. The entire variable domain, with the rest obtained from reference TRBV7-2 and TRBJ1-2, is as follows: GAGVSQSPSNKVTEKGKDVELRCDPISGHTALYWYRQSLGQGLEFLIYFQGNSAPDKSGLPSDRFSAERTGGSVSTLTIQRTQQEDSAVYLCASSAPGQGNYGYTFGSGTRLTVV.

The chain links TRBV30 to TRBJ1-2; D is unclear. Per germline, CDR1 GTSNPN and CDR2 SVGIG (reference sequence). Trimming took 3 bases from V and 8 from J, leaving 13 bases between them. This CDR3 contains 12 residues. CDR3 protein: CAWSFGEGGYTF. The DNA of the CDR3 is TGTGCCTGGAGCTTTGGGGAGGGCGGCTACACCTTC.

The chain joins TRBV23-1 to TRBJ2-3, with 7 bases lining up with TRBD2. TRBV23-1 is labeled an ORF, and its function is uncertain. This CDR3 spans 14 amino acids. J lost 2 bases, V lost 10 bases, and 9 bases had no gene match. CDR3 DNA sequence: TGCGCCACAACGCGCGGGGGATCCACAGATACGCAGTATTTT. Translating it yields CATTRGGSTDTQYF.

This sequence joins TRBV19 and TRBJ1-5, with D unclear. Trimming left V 7 bases short and J 0 bases short, with 10 bases between. The CDR3 spans 14 residues. From germline, CDR1 is LNHDA and CDR2 SQIVND (reference sequence). The CDR3 spells CASTPGNSNQPQHF. The CDR3 DNA follows: TGTGCCAGTACCCCGGGAAATAGCAATCAGCCCCAGCATTTT.

V gene TRBV28 combines with J gene TRBJ2-7, with 7 bases matching TRBD2. The CDR3 consists of 11 residues. Germline trimming cut 8 bases from V and 10 bases from J; bases unmatched to any gene: 8. CDR1 is MDHEN, CDR2 SYDVKM, per germline. CDR3 nucleotides: TGTGCCAGCGGACCCCGGGAGGCCCAGTACTTC. Translated: CASGPREAQYF.

This clone was seen only once. This chain uses TRBV2 with TRBJ2-7; D remains unclear. Deletions cut 6 bases from V and 1 base from J, with 10 bases between. Germline CDR1 is SNHLY and CDR2 is FYNNEI. The CDR3 contains 13 residues. The CDR3: CASRTTPSYEQYF. For the CDR3, the DNA is TGTGCCAGCAGAACGACTCCTTCCTACGAGCAGTACTTC. Combining the CDR3 with reference TRBV2 and TRBJ2-7 gives the whole variable domain EPEVTQTPSHQVTQMGQEVILRCVPISNHLYFYWYRQILGQKVEFLVSFYNNEISEKSEIFDDQFSVERPDGSNFTLKIRSTKLEDSAMYFCASRTTPSYEQYFGPGTRLTVT.

CDR3 protein: CASSSGDRSNTEAFF. The CDR3 nucleotides are TGTGCCAGCTCATCGGGCGACAGATCGAACACTGAAGCTTTCTTT. This sequence joins TRBV18 and TRBJ1-1; tentative D call: TRBD1 (5 bases). CDR3 length equals 15 residues. With 5 bases removed from V and 1 base from J, the gap between germline ends came to 14 bases. CDR1 is KGHSH and CDR2 is LQKENI in the germline V gene.

V is TRBV18 and J is TRBJ2-7; the match to TRBD1 covers 7 bases. The CDR3 spans 12 residues. Germline CDR1 is KGHSH and CDR2 is LQKENI. V lost 5 bases and J lost 9; bases outside the gene matches: 7. The CDR3 loop reads CASSSDRLWQYF. DNA of the CDR3: TGTGCCAGCTCATCGGACAGGCTCTGGCAGTACTTC.

The V and J genes are TRBV15 and TRBJ2-3; D ambiguous. Germline V gene data show CDR1 as LNHNV and CDR2 as YYDKDF (reference sequence). Trimming left V 0 bases short and J 4 bases short, with 8 bases between. This CDR3 is 14 amino acids long. CDR3 bases: TGTGCCACCAGCAGAGATCACGAGGCAGATACGCAGTATTTT. It translates to CATSRDHEADTQYF.

The chain joins TRBV18 to TRBJ1-1, with D possibly being TRBD1 (6 bases). The CDR3 is 13 amino acids. V was shortened by 5 bases and J by 4 bases, with 11 bases between the two germline ends. Germline V gene sequence: CDR1 KGHSH, CDR2 LQKENI. The CDR3 loop is CASSETGFTEAFF. In DNA form, the CDR3 reads TGTGCCAGCTCAGAAACAGGGTTCACTGAAGCTTTCTTT.

The chain employs TRBV20-1 and TRBJ2-7, with D possibly being TRBD1 (6 bases). This CDR3 is 13 amino acids long. V dropped 3 bases and J dropped 4 bases, with 13 bases sitting between them. Germline CDR1 DFQATT, CDR2 SNEGSKA (reference sequence). The CDR3 bases are TGCAGTGCTAGTACAGGGACCAAATACGAGCAGTACTTC. Protein: CSASTGTKYEQYF.

The rearrangement links TRBV27 to TRBJ2-3; D remains unclear. V shed 3 bases and J shed 6 bases, with 4 bases lying between them. The CDR3 length is 11 residues. Germline CDR1 and CDR2: MNHEY and SMNVEV (reference sequence). The CDR3 reads CASSFLDTQYF. The CDR3, as DNA: TGTGCCAGCAGTTTCTTGGATACGCAGTATTTT.

V is TRBV5-1 and J is TRBJ1-1; possibly TRBD1 for D (6 bases). The germline V gene has CDR1 SGHRS and CDR2 YFSETQ. The V and J ends lost 4 bases and 3 bases respectively, with 19 bases between them. The CDR3 length is 16 residues. The CDR3 loop reads CASSPRAGAGDTEAFF. The DNA of the CDR3 is TGCGCCAGCAGCCCCCGGGCAGGGGCGGGTGACACTGAAGCTTTCTTT. Variable domain in full (rest from reference TRBV5-1 and TRBJ1-1): KAGVTQTPRYLIKTRGQQVTLSCSPISGHRSVSWYQQTPGQGLQFLFEYFSETQRNKGNFPGRFSGRQFSNSRSEMNVSTLELGDSALYLCASSPRAGAGDTEAFFGQGTRLTVV.

This rearrangement joins TRBV5-4 to TRBJ1-2; D is ambiguous. CDR1 is SGHNT and CDR2 is YYREEE in the germline V gene (reference sequence). This CDR3 comprises 15 residues. V was cut by 0 bases and J by 8 bases, with 17 bases left in between. CDR3 in amino acids: CASSLDGGLSWGYTF. CDR3 coding DNA: TGTGCCAGCAGCTTGGATGGAGGGCTTTCGTGGGGCTACACCTTC.

The chain uses TRBV4-2 and TRBJ1-2; the D gene is possibly TRBD1 (6 bases). The CDR3 is made up of 13 amino acids. Germline CDR1 LGHNA, CDR2 YNFKEQ. The germline V and J ends were trimmed by 4 bases and 8 bases, with 14 bases remaining between them. CDR3: CASSPSQGEGYTF. DNA of the CDR3: TGTGCCAGCAGCCCTTCACAGGGTGAGGGCTACACCTTC.

CDR3 sequence (DNA): TGTGCCAGCAGCACGACAGGGGCTAATGAAAAACTGTTTTTT. Translated: CASSTTGANEKLFF. The chain links TRBV5-6 to TRBJ1-4; TRBD1 aligns across 8 bases. CDR1 SGHDT and CDR2 YYEEEE come from the germline V gene. This CDR3 comprises 14 residues. Unmatched junction bases numbered 2, after V lost 4 bases and J lost 3 bases.

This clone was found a few times. The J gene is TRBJ1-5, the V gene TRBV19; TRBD1 aligns across 9 bases. CDR1 and CDR2 (germline): LNHDA, SQIVND (reference sequence). The CDR3 contains 12 residues. Trimming at V came to 6 bases and at J to 6 bases, leaving 0 bases not matched to a gene. CDR3 sequence (DNA): TGTGCCAGTAGGGACAGGGGTCAGCCCCAGCATTTT. It translates to CASRDRGQPQHF.

This clone has more than one count but fewer than ten. Other DNA sequences in this specimen translate into the identical CDR3. V usage is TRBV21-1 and J usage is TRBJ2-6; TRBD2 is the table's D call, not checked against the DNA. TRBV21-1 is labeled a pseudogene. This CDR3 is 21 amino acids long. The CDR3 bases are TGTGCCCCATGGGGGACTGGGGGGGCCGGGGAGCTCAGCTCTGGGGCCAACGTCCTGACTTTC. Amino acid sequence: CAPWGTGGAGELSSGANVLTF.

This chain joins TRBV9 and TRBJ2-1, with a tentative D call TRBD2 (6 bases). Trimming left V 0 bases short and J 9 bases short, with 7 bases between. This CDR3 is built from 12 residues. Germline V gives CDR1 SGDLS, CDR2 YYNGEE. In DNA, the CDR3 is TGTGCCAGCAGCGTAGCGGGAGTTGAGCAGTTCTTC. Protein product: CASSVAGVEQFF.

The chain links TRBV28 to TRBJ1-2; a weak D match, TRBD1 (6 bases). V lost 4 bases, J lost 5 bases, and 11 bases lay in between. CDR1 and CDR2 (germline): MDHEN, SYDVKM. The CDR3 loop spans 13 amino acids. CDR3 sequence reads: CASSSGQKYGYTF. In DNA, the CDR3 is TGTGCCAGCAGTTCCGGACAGAAATATGGCTACACCTTC.